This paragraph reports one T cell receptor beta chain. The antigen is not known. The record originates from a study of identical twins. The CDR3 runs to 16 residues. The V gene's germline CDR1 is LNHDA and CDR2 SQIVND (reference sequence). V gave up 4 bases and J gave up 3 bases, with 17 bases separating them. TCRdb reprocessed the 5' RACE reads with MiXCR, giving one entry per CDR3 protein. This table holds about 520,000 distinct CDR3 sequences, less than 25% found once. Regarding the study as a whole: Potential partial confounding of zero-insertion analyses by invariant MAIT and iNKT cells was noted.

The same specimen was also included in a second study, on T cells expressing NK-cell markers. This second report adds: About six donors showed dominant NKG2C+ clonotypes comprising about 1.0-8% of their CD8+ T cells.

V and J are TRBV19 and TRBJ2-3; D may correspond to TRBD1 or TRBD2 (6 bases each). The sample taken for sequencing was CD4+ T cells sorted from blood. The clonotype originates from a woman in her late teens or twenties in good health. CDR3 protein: CASSTQGGGRTDTQYF. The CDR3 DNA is TGTGCCAGTAGTACCCAGGGTGGGGGGCGTACAGATACGCAGTATTTT.